This T cell receptor (beta chain) was captured in a study of blood T cells in healthy people across ages. Study results and limitations: Older age coincided with a roughly linear decline in TCR beta diversity per million T cells.

V lost 7 bases to trimming and J lost 8 bases; unmatched junction nucleotides: 13. The CDR3 runs 15 residues. Germline values: CDR1 SEHNR, CDR2 FQNEAQ (reference sequence). A J-beta primer mix and a sample-barcoded 5' primer were used in a second PCR of about 7 to 12 cycles. Tags on each cDNA molecule came from a template-switch adaptor with 12 random nucleotides. TCRdb reprocessed the 5' RACE reads with MiXCR, giving one entry per CDR3 protein. The sample comprises around 1,700,000 distinct CDR3 sequences, under 30% of which are singletons, and roughly 8% rests with the top ten. Points on this clonotype: Its target is unknown.

The sequencing sample was made of blood. The receptor was isolated from a woman aged 25 to 45 in good health. The V gene is TRBV7-9, the J gene TRBJ2-5, with 10 bases matching TRBD2. This CDR3 reads CASTVGLAGVRTQYF. CDR3 nucleotides: TGTGCCAGCACCGTGGGGCTAGCGGGAGTCCGCACCCAGTACTTC. The full variable domain, completed using reference TRBV7-9 and TRBJ2-5, is DTGVSQNPRHKITKRGQNVTFRCDPISEHNRLYWYRQTLGQGPEFLTYFQNEAQLEKSRLLSDRFSAERPKGSFSTLEIQRTEQGDSAMYLCASTVGLAGVRTQYFGPGTRLLVL.